The 30 T cell receptor beta chains in this list originate from one sample, sequenced in a study of response to subunit inactivated influenza vaccine. TCRdb used MiXCR to reprocess the RT-PCR reads, holding one entry per CDR3 protein. The table includes about 520,000 distinct CDR3 sequences, roughly 25% detected once. The material was CD4+ T cells sorted from PBMCs, obtained more than 4 days after vaccination. The receptor set was obtained from a man in his forties or fifties who received an inactivated influenza vaccine.

The chain couples TRBV12-3 or TRBV12-4 to TRBJ2-7; 7 bases are a match to TRBD1. CDR3 length equals 14 residues. Losses at the gene ends were 6 bases for V and 4 bases for J; bases not matched to a gene: 9. CDR3 amino acids: CASRIIGGLYEQYF. CDR3 nucleotides: TGTGCCAGCAGGATTATAGGGGGCCTTTACGAGCAGTACTTC.

This chain connects TRBV29-1 to TRBJ2-5; D is uncertain. V lost 2 bases to trimming and J lost 0 bases, with 7 bases between them. CDR3 length equals 13 residues. Germline V lookup: CDR1 SQVTM, CDR2 ANQGSEA. The CDR3 reads CSVEMRNQETQYF. The CDR3 DNA follows: TGCAGCGTTGAAATGCGAAACCAAGAGACCCAGTACTTC.

The table lists this clonotype with many counts. V usage is TRBV20-1 and J usage is TRBJ2-7; no clear D gene. From germline, CDR1 is DFQATT and CDR2 SNEGSKA (reference sequence). The germline V and J ends were trimmed by 6 bases and 2 bases, with 11 bases remaining between them. The CDR3 loop spans 12 amino acids. This CDR3 reads CSAPDGTYEQYF. The CDR3 region has the DNA TGCAGTGCACCGGACGGTACCTACGAGCAGTACTTC.

This clonotype was observed a handful of times. CDR3 in DNA: TGCAGCGCTCGAAGAACGCGAACCGGCCACGAGCAGTACTTC. Protein: CSARRTRTGHEQYF. This sequence joins TRBV29-1 and TRBJ2-7; D is ambiguous. CDR3 length: 14 residues. Germline values: CDR1 SQVTM, CDR2 ANQGSEA. The V and J ends lost 7 bases and 5 bases respectively, with 21 bases between them.

This chain links TRBV20-1 with TRBJ2-3; the D is unclear. Germline-derived CDR1 and CDR2 are DFQATT and SNEGSKA (reference sequence). Trimming shortened V by 1 base and J by 0 bases, and 11 bases separated the two germline ends. The length of the CDR3 is 15 residues. CDR3 nucleotides: TGCAGTGCTAGAGTTGCGGTTATAAGCACAGATACGCAGTATTTT. Residues: CSARVAVISTDTQYF.

The J gene is TRBJ2-7, the V gene TRBV25-1; 7 bases agree with TRBD1. The J segment lost 9 bases and the V segment lost 6 bases, leaving 17 bases of the junction unmatched. The CDR3 consists of 15 residues. Looked up from germline, CDR1 is MGHDK and CDR2 is SYGVNS. CDR3 DNA sequence: TGTGCCAGCAGCAAAGACAGGGACGGTGTAAGTGGGCAGTACTTC. Translated, it gives CASSKDRDGVSGQYF.

This clonotype has a handful of counts. The chain combines TRBV29-1 with TRBJ1-5; 7 nucleotides match TRBD1. CDR3 length: 15 amino acids. Germline lookup yields CDR1 SQVTM and CDR2 ANQGSEA. The V and J ends lost 4 bases and 4 bases, in that order; junction bases with no gene match: 10. The CDR3 spells CSVAVLGQLNQPQHF. The CDR3 DNA reads TGCAGCGTTGCGGTATTGGGACAGCTAAATCAGCCCCAGCATTTT.

This clonotype has only a few counts. V is TRBV3-1 and J is TRBJ2-3, with 8 positions matching TRBD2. CDR1 is LGHDT, CDR2 YNNKEL, per germline (reference sequence). This CDR3 region has 15 residues. V gave up 4 bases and J gave up 5 bases; unmatched junction bases: 8. The DNA for the CDR3 is TGTGCCAGCAGCCTCGGGGGGGGAGGCGGAGATACGCAGTATTTT. It codes for CASSLGGGGGDTQYF.

This clonotype was counted between two and nine times. The rearrangement uses TRBV6-2 or TRBV6-3 and TRBJ2-7, with D possibly TRBD2 on 7 matching bases. CDR1 and CDR2 from the germline V gene are MNHEY and SVGEGT. This CDR3 region has 14 residues. The germline V and J ends were trimmed by 5 bases and 4 bases, with 15 bases remaining between them. The CDR3 coding sequence is TGTGCCAGCAGTCGAACGGGGGGCGGTTACGAGCAGTACTTC. Its protein is CASSRTGGGYEQYF.

This clonotype has only a few counts. This sequence joins TRBV7-9 and TRBJ1-2; 9 positions match TRBD1. J gave up 9 bases and V 7 bases, and 15 bases lay outside the gene matches. CDR1 and CDR2 from the germline V gene are SEHNR and FQNEAQ (reference sequence). There are 15 residues in the CDR3. The chain's CDR3 is CASILTGTGIVSYTF. The CDR3 coding sequence is TGTGCCAGCATACTGACCGGGACAGGGATCGTGAGCTACACCTTC.

The sample holds many counts of this clonotype. The chain links TRBV29-1 to TRBJ1-1; possible D gene TRBD1, 5 bases. The CDR3 covers 12 residues. Trimming stripped 7 bases from V and 0 bases from J, with 9 bases between. CDR1 and CDR2 (germline): SQVTM, ANQGSEA. The CDR3 nucleotides read TGCAGCGGGGGAGGGGTGAACACTGAAGCTTTCTTT. Protein product: CSGGGVNTEAFF.

This clonotype was seen only a few times. V and J are TRBV6-2 or TRBV6-3 and TRBJ2-6; D tentatively fits TRBD1 or TRBD2 (5 bases each). There are 13 residues in the CDR3. Trimming took 10 bases from V and 2 from J, leaving 9 bases between them. The germline gives CDR1 MNHEY, CDR2 SVGEGT. In nucleotides, the CDR3 is TGTGCCACCCGGGGCACTGGGGCCAACGTCCTGACTTTC. Translated, it gives CATRGTGANVLTF.

V gene TRBV11-1 combines with J gene TRBJ2-6; TRBD1 matches 8 bases. From germline, CDR1 is SGHAT and CDR2 FQDESV (reference sequence). The CDR3 has 21 residues. Losses at the gene ends were 5 bases for V and 4 bases for J; bases not matched to a gene: 22. The CDR3 DNA sequence: TGTGCCAGCAGCGATCGATATTTCGCTGGACAGGGCCTATCCGGGGCCAACGTCCTGACTTTC. Encoded protein: CASSDRYFAGQGLSGANVLTF. The full variable domain, its missing parts supplied by reference TRBV11-1 and TRBJ2-6, is EAEVAQSPRYKITEKSQAVAFWCDPISGHATLYWYRQILGQGPELLVQFQDESVVDDSQLPKDRFSAERLKGVDSTLKIQPAELGDSAMYLCASSDRYFAGQGLSGANVLTFGAGSRLTVL.

V is TRBV20-1 and J is TRBJ2-1; TRBD2 matches 7 bases. Germline V gene data show CDR1 as DFQATT and CDR2 as SNEGSKA (reference sequence). Germline trimming cut 3 bases from V and 7 bases from J; bases unmatched to any gene: 9. This CDR3 spans 14 amino acids. The DNA for the CDR3 is TGCAGTGCTAGTGGGGGAGGGTCAGGAAATGAGCAGTTCTTC. Its protein is CSASGGGSGNEQFF.

This clonotype appeared a few times. V is TRBV20-1 and J is TRBJ2-5, with D perhaps TRBD1 or TRBD2 (5 bases each). V lost 6 bases and J lost 13, with 21 bases in between. CDR1 is DFQATT, CDR2 SNEGSKA, per germline (reference sequence). The CDR3 has 12 residues. This CDR3 is CSAERGRVPTYF. DNA for the CDR3: TGCAGTGCCGAAAGGGGACGAGTACCCACGTACTTC.

This clonotype came up a few times. The genes are TRBV29-1 and TRBJ1-2; D remains ambiguous. Germline CDR1 is SQVTM and CDR2 is ANQGSEA. V was cut by 3 bases and J by 4 bases, with 12 bases left in between. The CDR3 is 13 residues long. DNA for the CDR3: TGCAGCGTTGATGGTCGGGAGATCTATGGCTACACCTTC. This gives the protein CSVDGREIYGYTF.

This chain links TRBV9 with TRBJ2-1; 9 bases fit TRBD2. Germline loops: CDR1 SGDLS, CDR2 YYNGEE. The J segment lost 4 bases and the V segment lost 4 bases, leaving 9 bases of the junction unmatched. The length of the CDR3 is 16 residues. CDR3 sequence (DNA): TGTGCCAGCAGCCCCGGGGGTAGCGGGAGTTACAATGAGCAGTTCTTC. Protein product: CASSPGGSGSYNEQFF.

This clonotype has ten or more counts. The chain uses TRBV3-1 and TRBJ2-3; D unresolved. Trimming left V 6 bases short and J 1 base short, with 11 bases between. The CDR3 sequence is 14 residues long. The germline gives CDR1 LGHDT, CDR2 YNNKEL (reference sequence). The CDR3: CASSQDIRTDTQYF. The CDR3 DNA reads as TGTGCCAGCAGTCAGGATATTCGCACAGATACGCAGTATTTT.

V usage is TRBV21-1 and J usage is TRBJ2-1; the table's D call, TRBD1, was not checked against the DNA. TRBV21-1 is a pseudogene. The CDR3 covers 15 residues. CDR3 nucleotides: TGTGCCACCCCCGGGGGGGATAGCTCCTACAATGAGCAGTTCTTC. Translated: CATPGGDSSYNEQFF.

This rearrangement joins TRBV7-3 to TRBJ2-5; TRBD2 is a possible D gene (6 bases). Trimming cost V 5 bases and J 5 bases, with 18 bases left between them. CDR3 length: 15 residues. Germline V lookup: CDR1 SGHTA, CDR2 FQGTGA. The CDR3: CASSKTGTARETQYF. The CDR3, as DNA: TGTGCCAGCAGCAAGACCGGGACTGCCAGGGAGACCCAGTACTTC.

The CDR3: CSARDVQGADEKLFF. The CDR3 DNA reads as TGCAGTGCTAGAGATGTTCAGGGGGCTGATGAAAAACTGTTTTTT. The J gene is TRBJ1-4, the V gene TRBV20-1; 8 bases line up with TRBD1. J gave up 6 bases and V 0 bases, and 6 bases lay outside the gene matches. Germline V gives CDR1 DFQATT, CDR2 SNEGSKA (reference sequence). The CDR3 has 15 amino acids.

This clonotype was seen only a few times. V and J are TRBV12-3 or TRBV12-4 and TRBJ1-4, with D unclear. Trimming removed 0 bases at V and 8 bases at J, with 10 bases between. The CDR3 totals 14 residues. CDR3 DNA: TGTGCCAGCAGTTTAGCCCGGCGAGGAGAAAAACTGTTTTTT. It is translated as CASSLARRGEKLFF.

This clonotype appeared once. The chain couples TRBV6-5 to TRBJ2-1; 8 bases agree with TRBD2. The germline CDR1 and CDR2 sequences are MNHEY and SVGAGI. Trimming cost V 2 bases and J 8 bases; bases outside gene matches: 5. The CDR3 has 14 residues. The CDR3 bases are TGTGCCAGCAGTTACGGTACGGGGGGGGATGAGCAGTTCTTC. Its translation is CASSYGTGGDEQFF.

Many counts were recorded for this clonotype. The rearrangement uses TRBV12-3 or TRBV12-4 and TRBJ1-4; D gene uncertain. With 1 base removed from V and 4 bases from J, the gap between germline ends came to 4 bases. CDR3 length equals 13 residues. CDR3 in amino acids: CASSLGGNEKLFF. CDR3 bases: TGTGCCAGCAGTTTAGGTGGTAATGAAAAACTGTTTTTT.

Many counts were recorded for this clonotype. CDR3 amino acids: CASSLRPASGGNEQYF. CDR3 bases: TGTGCCAGCAGCTTAAGGCCGGCTAGCGGGGGTAACGAGCAGTACTTC. This sequence joins TRBV7-2 and TRBJ2-7; TRBD2 matches at 10 bases. From germline, CDR1 is SGHTA and CDR2 FQGNSA. The CDR3 consists of 16 residues. Trimming at V came to 2 bases and at J to 5 bases, leaving 9 bases not matched to a gene.

This clonotype was seen only a few times. V gene TRBV3-1 combines with J gene TRBJ2-5; 10 bases are a match to TRBD2. V was clipped by 2 bases and J by 6 bases; unmatched bases: 9. The germline V gene has CDR1 LGHDT and CDR2 YNNKEL (reference sequence). The CDR3 is 16 residues long. CDR3 in DNA: TGTGCCAGCAGCCAACAAAGCGGGGGGGCCTCAAAGACCCAGTACTTC. It encodes CASSQQSGGASKTQYF.

The chain joins TRBV7-2 to TRBJ1-6, with 8 bases lining up with TRBD1. CDR1 and CDR2 from the germline V gene are SGHTA and FQGNSA. This CDR3 region has 17 residues. V gave up 5 bases and J gave up 7 bases; unmatched junction bases: 13. CDR3 sequence: CASSPHSGTGRNSPLHF. CDR3 bases: TGTGCCAGCAGCCCCCACTCCGGGACAGGCCGGAATTCACCCCTCCACTTT.

This clonotype was counted a few times. The V gene is TRBV6-2 or TRBV6-3, the J gene TRBJ2-7, with a tentative D call TRBD1 (6 bases). The CDR3 is made up of 12 amino acids. Trimming shortened V by 5 bases and J by 4 bases, and 9 bases separated the two germline ends. Looked up from germline, CDR1 is MNHEY and CDR2 is SVGEGT. The CDR3 here is CASSIRGYEQYF. CDR3 sequence (DNA): TGTGCCAGCAGTATAAGGGGGTACGAGCAGTACTTC.

This chain links TRBV6-1 with TRBJ2-7; no firm D call. The CDR3 sequence is 13 residues long. V lost 5 bases and J lost 4, with 12 bases in between. Germline loops: CDR1 MNHNS, CDR2 SASEGT. The CDR3 region has the DNA TGTGCCAGCAGTATGGGATCGCGGTACGAGCAGTACTTC. Its translation: CASSMGSRYEQYF.

A few counts support this clonotype. The V call is TRBV24-1, the J call TRBJ2-2; no definite D call. V was cut by 1 base and J by 13 bases, with 12 bases left in between. The germline CDR1 and CDR2 sequences are KGHDR and SFDVKD. The CDR3 loop spans 13 amino acids. The CDR3 is CATSDFGQTGLFF. The CDR3 DNA sequence: TGTGCCACCAGTGATTTTGGCCAAACTGGGCTGTTTTTT.